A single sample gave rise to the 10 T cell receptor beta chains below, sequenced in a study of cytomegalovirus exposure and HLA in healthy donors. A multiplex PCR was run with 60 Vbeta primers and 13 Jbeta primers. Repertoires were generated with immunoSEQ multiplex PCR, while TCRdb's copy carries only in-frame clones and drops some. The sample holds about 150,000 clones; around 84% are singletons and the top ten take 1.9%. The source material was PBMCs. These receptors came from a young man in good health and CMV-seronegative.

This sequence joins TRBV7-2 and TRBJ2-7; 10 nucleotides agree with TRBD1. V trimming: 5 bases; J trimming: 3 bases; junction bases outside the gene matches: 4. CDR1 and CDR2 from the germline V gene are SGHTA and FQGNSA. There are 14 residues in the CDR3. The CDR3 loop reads CASSRDRGLYEQYF. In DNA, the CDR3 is TGTGCCAGCAGCAGGGACAGGGGCCTCTACGAGCAGTACTTC.

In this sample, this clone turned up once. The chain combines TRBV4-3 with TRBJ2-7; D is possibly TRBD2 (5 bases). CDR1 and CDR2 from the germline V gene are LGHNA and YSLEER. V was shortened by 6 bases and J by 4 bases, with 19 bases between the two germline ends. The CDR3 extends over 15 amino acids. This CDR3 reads CASSYGGRLGYEQYF. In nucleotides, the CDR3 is TGCGCCAGCAGTTATGGAGGCAGGTTGGGATACGAGCAGTACTTC.

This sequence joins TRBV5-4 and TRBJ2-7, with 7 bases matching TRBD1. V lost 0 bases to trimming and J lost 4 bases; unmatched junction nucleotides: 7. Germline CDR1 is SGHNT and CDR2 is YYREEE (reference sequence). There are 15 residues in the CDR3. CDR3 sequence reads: CASSLVGQGVYEQYF. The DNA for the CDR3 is TGTGCCAGCAGCTTGGTAGGGCAGGGGGTTTACGAGCAGTACTTC. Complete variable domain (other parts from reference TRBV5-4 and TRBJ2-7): ETGVTQSPTHLIKTRGQQVTLRCSSQSGHNTVSWYQQALGQGPQFIFQYYREEENGRGNFPPRFSGLQFPNYSSELNVNALELDDSALYLCASSLVGQGVYEQYFGPGTRLTVT.

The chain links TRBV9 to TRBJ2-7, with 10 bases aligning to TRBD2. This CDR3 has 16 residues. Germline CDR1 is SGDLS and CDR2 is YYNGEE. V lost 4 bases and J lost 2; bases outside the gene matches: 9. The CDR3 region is CASSPLRTSGAYEQYF. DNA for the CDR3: TGTGCCAGCAGCCCACTCCGGACTAGCGGAGCCTACGAGCAGTACTTC.

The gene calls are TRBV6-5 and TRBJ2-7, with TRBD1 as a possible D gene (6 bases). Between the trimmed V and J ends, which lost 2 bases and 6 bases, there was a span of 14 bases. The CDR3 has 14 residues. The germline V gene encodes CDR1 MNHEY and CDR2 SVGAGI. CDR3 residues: CASSYGGRGSEQYF. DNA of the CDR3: TGTGCCAGCAGTTACGGGGGAAGGGGGTCCGAGCAGTACTTC.

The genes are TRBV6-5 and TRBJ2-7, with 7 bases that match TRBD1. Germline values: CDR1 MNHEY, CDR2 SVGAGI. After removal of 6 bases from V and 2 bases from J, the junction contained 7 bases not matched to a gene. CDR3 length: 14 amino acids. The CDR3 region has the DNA TGTGCCAGCAGGTCGGACAGGCGAACCTACGAGCAGTACTTC. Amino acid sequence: CASRSDRRTYEQYF.

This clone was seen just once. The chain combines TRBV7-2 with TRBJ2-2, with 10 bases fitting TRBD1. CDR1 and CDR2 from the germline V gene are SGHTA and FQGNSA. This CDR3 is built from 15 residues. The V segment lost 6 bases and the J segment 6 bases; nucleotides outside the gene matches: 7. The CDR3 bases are TGTGCCAGCAGTCGGGGACAGGGGTTAGCCGGGGAGCTGTTTTTT. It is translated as CASSRGQGLAGELFF.

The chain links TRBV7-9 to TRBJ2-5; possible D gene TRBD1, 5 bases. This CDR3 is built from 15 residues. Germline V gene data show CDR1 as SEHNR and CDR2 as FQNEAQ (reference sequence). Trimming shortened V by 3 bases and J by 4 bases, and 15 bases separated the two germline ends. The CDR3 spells CASSFQDSPRETQYF. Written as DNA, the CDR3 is TGTGCCAGCAGCTTCCAAGACAGTCCCAGAGAGACCCAGTACTTC.

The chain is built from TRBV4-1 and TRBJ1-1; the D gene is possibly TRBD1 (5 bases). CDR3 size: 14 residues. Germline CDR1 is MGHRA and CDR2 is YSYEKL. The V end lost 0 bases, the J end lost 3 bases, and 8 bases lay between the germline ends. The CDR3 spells CASSQDGGYTEAFF. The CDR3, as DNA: TGCGCCAGCAGCCAAGACGGGGGGTACACTGAAGCTTTCTTT.

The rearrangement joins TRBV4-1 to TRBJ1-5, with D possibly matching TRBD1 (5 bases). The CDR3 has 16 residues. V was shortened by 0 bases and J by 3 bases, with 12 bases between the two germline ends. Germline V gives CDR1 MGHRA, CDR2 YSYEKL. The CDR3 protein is CASSQDQQAHNQPQHF. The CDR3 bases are TGCGCCAGCAGCCAAGATCAACAGGCTCACAATCAGCCCCAGCATTTT.